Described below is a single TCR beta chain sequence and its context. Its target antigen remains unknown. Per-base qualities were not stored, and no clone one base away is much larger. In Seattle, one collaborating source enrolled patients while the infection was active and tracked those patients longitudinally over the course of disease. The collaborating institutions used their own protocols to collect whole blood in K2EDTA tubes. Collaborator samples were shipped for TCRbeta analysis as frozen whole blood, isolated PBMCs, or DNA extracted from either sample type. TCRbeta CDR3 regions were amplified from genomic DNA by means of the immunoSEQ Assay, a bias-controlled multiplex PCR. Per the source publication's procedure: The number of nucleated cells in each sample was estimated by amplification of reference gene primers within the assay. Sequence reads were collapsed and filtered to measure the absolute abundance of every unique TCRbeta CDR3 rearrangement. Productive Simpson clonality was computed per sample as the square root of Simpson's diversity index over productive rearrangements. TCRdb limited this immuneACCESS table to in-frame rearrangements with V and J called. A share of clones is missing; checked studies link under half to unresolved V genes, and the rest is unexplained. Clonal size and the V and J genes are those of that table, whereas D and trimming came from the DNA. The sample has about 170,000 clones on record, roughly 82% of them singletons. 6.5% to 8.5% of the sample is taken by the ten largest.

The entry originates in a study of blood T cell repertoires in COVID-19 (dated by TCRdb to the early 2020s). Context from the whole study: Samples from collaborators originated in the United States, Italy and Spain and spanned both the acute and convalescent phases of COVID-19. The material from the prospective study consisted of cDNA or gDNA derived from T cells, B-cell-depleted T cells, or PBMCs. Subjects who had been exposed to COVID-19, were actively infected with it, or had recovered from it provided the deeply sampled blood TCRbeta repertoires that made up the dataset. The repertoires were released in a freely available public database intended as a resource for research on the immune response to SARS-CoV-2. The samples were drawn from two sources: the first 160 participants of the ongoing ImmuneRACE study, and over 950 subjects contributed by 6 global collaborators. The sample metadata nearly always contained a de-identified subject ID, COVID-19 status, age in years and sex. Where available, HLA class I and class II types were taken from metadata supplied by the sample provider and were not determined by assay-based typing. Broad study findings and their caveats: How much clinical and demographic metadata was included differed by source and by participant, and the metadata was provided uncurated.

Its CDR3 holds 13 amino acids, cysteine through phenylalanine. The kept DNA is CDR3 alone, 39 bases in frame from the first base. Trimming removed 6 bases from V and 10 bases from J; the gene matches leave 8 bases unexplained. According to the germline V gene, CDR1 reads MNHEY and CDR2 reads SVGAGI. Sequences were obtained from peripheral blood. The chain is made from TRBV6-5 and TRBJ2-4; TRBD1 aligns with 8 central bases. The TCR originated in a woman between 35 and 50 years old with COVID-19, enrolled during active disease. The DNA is TGTGCCAGCAGAAGACAGGGGTCGGGAATTCAGTACTTC. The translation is CASRRQGSGIQYF.